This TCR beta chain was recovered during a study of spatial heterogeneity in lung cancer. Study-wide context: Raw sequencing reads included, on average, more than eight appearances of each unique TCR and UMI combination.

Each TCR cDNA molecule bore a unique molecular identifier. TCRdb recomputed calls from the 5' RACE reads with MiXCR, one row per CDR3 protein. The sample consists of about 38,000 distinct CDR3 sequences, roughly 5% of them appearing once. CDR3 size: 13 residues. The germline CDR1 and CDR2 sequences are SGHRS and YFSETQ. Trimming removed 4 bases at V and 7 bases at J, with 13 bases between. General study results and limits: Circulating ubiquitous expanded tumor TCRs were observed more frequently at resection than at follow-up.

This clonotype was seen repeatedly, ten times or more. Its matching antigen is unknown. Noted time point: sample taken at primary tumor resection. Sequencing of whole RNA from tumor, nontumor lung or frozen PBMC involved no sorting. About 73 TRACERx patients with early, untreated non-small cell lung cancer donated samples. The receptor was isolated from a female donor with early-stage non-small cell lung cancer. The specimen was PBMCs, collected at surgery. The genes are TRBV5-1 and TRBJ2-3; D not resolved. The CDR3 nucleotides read TGCGCCAGCAGCAGCAACTCGGGTAATACGCAGTATTTT. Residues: CASSSNSGNTQYF. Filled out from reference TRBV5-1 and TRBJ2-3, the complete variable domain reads KAGVTQTPRYLIKTRGQQVTLSCSPISGHRSVSWYQQTPGQGLQFLFEYFSETQRNKGNFPGRFSGRQFSNSRSEMNVSTLELGDSALYLCASSSNSGNTQYFGPGTRLTVL.